The sequence of this TCR beta chain was determined in a study of neurological immune-mediated disorders. Points on this clonotype: What it recognizes is unknown.

Study-wide points: Patients with HTLV-1-associated myelopathy had the highest level of TCR clonal expansion, whereas patients with multiple sclerosis had the lowest level, falling beneath the level found in healthy controls.

5'RACE generated cDNA with 10-nucleotide random UMIs. TCRdb fed the 5' RACE reads into MiXCR, producing one record per CDR3 protein. The sample records tens of thousands of distinct CDR3 sequences, roughly 6% being singletons. V was clipped by 5 bases and J by 3 bases, with 8 bases between them. From germline, CDR1 is SGHAT and CDR2 FQNNGV. The CDR3 sequence is 12 residues long. The sequenced sample was CD4+ T cells from blood. The chain employs TRBV11-2 and TRBJ2-7; D tentatively fits TRBD1 or TRBD2 (5 bases each). The source is a woman between 40 and 50 years old in good health. In DNA, the CDR3 is TGTGCCAGCAGCGAGGGGTACTACGAGCAGTACTTC. This encodes CASSEGYYEQYF.